These T cell receptor beta chains were read from a single sample in a study of blood T cell repertoires in COVID-19. The assay was immunoSEQ multiplex PCR, and TCRdb's table has in-frame clones only and misses some. The sample yields tens of thousands of clones, around 91% seen once. The sequencing input was peripheral blood. These receptors came from a human donor in a cohort sampled during active COVID-19. The CDR3 runs from the conserved cysteine through the conserved F or W. The order of the fields is V gene, J gene, CDR3 protein.

TRBV7-2	TRBJ2-1	CASTLGTSGEYNEQFF
TRBV29-1	TRBJ2-5	CSVRPRGAQYF
TRBV5-6	TRBJ2-7	CASSLDSSGGDSYEQYF
TRBV7-3	TRBJ2-2	CASSQGQTNTGELFF
TRBV7-3	TRBJ1-2	CASGSSRDYGYTF
TRBV7-6	TRBJ2-7	CASSLRHRGPYEQYF
TRBV7-2	TRBJ2-3	CASSGTSYTDTQYF
TRBV5-4	TRBJ2-4	CASSLGGGWDIQYF
TRBV4-2	TRBJ1-6	CASSQGADSPLHF
TRBV6-5	TRBJ1-5	CASRNRYSNQPQHF
TRBV5-4	TRBJ1-2	CASSAGQGDYGYTF
TRBV6-5	TRBJ2-7	CASSYTLPGYEQYF
TRBV19	TRBJ1-4	CASSILRTVNEKLFF
TRBV15	TRBJ1-6	CATSRDLYSANSPLHF
TRBV7-9	TRBJ1-2	CASSLGRGPGGYTF
TRBV29-1	TRBJ1-1	CSVEKRYLNTEAFF
TRBV5-5	TRBJ2-5	CASSLEAGLETQYF
TRBV6-1	TRBJ2-3	CASRERKGAGATDTQYF
TRBV11-2	TRBJ1-5	CASSPSGNQPQHF
TRBV27	TRBJ2-7	CASSWGIDRGREQYF
TRBV6-6	TRBJ2-1	CASKTGTGGRYQFF
TRBV5-1	TRBJ2-7	CASSWGTSGGTYEQYF
TRBV11-3	TRBJ1-4	CASSPGGEKLFF
TRBV18	TRBJ2-3	CASSRRTARTDTQYF
TRBV27	TRBJ2-2	CASSRALSNTGELFF
TRBV7-9	TRBJ1-5	CASSFRGARDQPQHF
TRBV2	TRBJ1-5	CASSVNRGSKPQHF
TRBV7-2	TRBJ2-3	CASSLGQGTDTQYF
TRBV6-2/TRBV6-3	TRBJ2-5	CASSRDRFQETQYF